This T cell receptor beta chain was profiled in a study of T-cell reconstitution after alpha-beta-depleted transplantation in children. Study results and caveats: Fresh T-cell production supplied most of the T-cell counts and diversity seen one year after transplant.

Trimming removed 2 bases from V and 0 bases from J, with 12 bases in between. The CDR3 sequence is 16 residues long. Germline V gene sequence: CDR1 SGHRS, CDR2 YFSETQ. Details on this clonotype: What it binds is not known. It may be a read error: a sequence one base away is much more abundant. The CDR3 ends on some other residue instead of the conserved phenylalanine or tryptophan, so this is likely a read error.

Unique molecular identifiers were incorporated into the prepared TCRbeta library. TCRdb re-called the PCR reads through MiXCR, storing one row per CDR3 protein. The sample lists approximately 200,000 distinct CDR3 sequences; 5% to 6.5% were seen once. The chain joins TRBV5-1 to TRBJ1-3, with D possibly being TRBD1 (6 bases). The sequence was obtained from a girl under three years old with combined immunodeficiency, due to receive a stem cell transplant. Source: PBMCs, taken before TCRalphabeta/CD19-depleted stem cell transplant. The CDR3 DNA follows: TGCGCCAGCAGCTTACTGACAGGCGTCTCTGGAAACACCATATATTAT. This sequence encodes CASSLLTGVSGNTIYY.